These 3 T cell receptor beta chains originate from one sample sequenced in a study of blood T cell repertoires in COVID-19. Assay used: immunoSEQ multiplex PCR; TCRdb lists only in-frame clones, some missing. The data contain over 130,000 clones, about 80% of them singletons. Sequencing was carried out using peripheral blood. These receptors all come from a human donor in a cohort sampled during active COVID-19.

The genes are TRBV7-6 and TRBJ2-1, with 7 bases that match TRBD2. Germline V gives CDR1 SGHVS, CDR2 FNYEAQ. The CDR3 is made up of 15 amino acids. V was pared by 2 bases and J by 4 bases, with 5 bases of the junction left unmatched. The CDR3 region is CASSLTAGLYNEQFF. The DNA of the CDR3 is TGTGCCAGCAGCTTAACCGCGGGACTATACAATGAGCAGTTCTTC.

The genes are TRBV7-2 and TRBJ2-4; D perhaps matches TRBD1 (5 bases). The CDR3 covers 15 residues. V was pared by 5 bases and J by 2 bases, with 13 bases between. Germline V lookup: CDR1 SGHTA, CDR2 FQGNSA. Here the CDR3 reads CASSLAAGTKNIQYF. CDR3 coding DNA: TGTGCCAGCAGCCTGGCGGCAGGGACCAAAAACATTCAGTACTTC.

The gene calls are TRBV19 and TRBJ1-2; a weak D match, TRBD1 (6 bases). The length of the CDR3 is 13 residues. Trimming took 7 bases from V and 6 from J, leaving 15 bases between them. Germline CDR1 and CDR2: LNHDA and SQIVND (reference sequence). Here the CDR3 DNA reads TGTGCCAGTACTCTGCGGGGGGCGCATGGCTACACCTTC. Its translation is CASTLRGAHGYTF. Full variable domain (remainder filled in from reference TRBV19 and TRBJ1-2): DGGITQSPKYLFRKEGQNVTLSCEQNLNHDAMYWYRQDPGQGLRLIYYSQIVNDFQKGDIAEGYSVSREKKESFPLTVTSAQKNPTAFYLCASTLRGAHGYTFGSGTRLTVV.